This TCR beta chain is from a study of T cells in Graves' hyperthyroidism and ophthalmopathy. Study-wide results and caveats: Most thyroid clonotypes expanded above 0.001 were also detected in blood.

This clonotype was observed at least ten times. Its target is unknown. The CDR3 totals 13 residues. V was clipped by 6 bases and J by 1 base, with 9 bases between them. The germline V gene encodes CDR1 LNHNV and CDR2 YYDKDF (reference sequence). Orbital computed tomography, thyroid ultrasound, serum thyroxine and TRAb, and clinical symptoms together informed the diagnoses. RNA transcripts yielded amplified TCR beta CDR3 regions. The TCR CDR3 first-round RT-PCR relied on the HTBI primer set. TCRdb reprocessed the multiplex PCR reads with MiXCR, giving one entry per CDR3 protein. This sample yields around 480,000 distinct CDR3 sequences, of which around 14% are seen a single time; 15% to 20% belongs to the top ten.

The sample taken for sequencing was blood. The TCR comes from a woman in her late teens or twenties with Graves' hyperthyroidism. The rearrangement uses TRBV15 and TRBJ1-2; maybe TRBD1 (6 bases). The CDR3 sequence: CATSDRSNYGYTF. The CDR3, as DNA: TGTGCCACCAGTGACAGGAGTAACTATGGCTACACCTTC.